The T cell receptor beta chain under discussion was sequenced for a study of T cell clonotyping in hematopoietic cell transplantation. Findings and caveats of the study: Higher Inverse Simpson Index values in graft donor and pretransplant recipient predicted broader posttransplant TCR diversity. Pathologically expanded recipient clonotypes increased progressively from day 30 to day 180 as diversity fell. No sorting was done, leaving CD4 and CD8 contributions mixed. At the given depth, recipient repertoires were over 95% de novo clonotypes.

Described time point: recipient sample about 28 days before transplant, after cytoreduction. Trimming pared 3 bases from V and 0 bases from J, leaving 11 bases between. Germline V gives CDR1 SGHTA, CDR2 FQGNSA. The CDR3 covers 15 residues. Assay used: immunoSEQ multiplex PCR; TCRdb lists only in-frame clones, some missing. The sample lists about 29,000 clones, roughly 80% occurring once. Note on this clone: Its target is not known.

This chain links TRBV7-2 with TRBJ1-2; D uncertain. The TCR was taken from a woman aged 25 to 39 with chronic myeloid leukemia. Some clones in this sample may be carry-over from other donors' samples. The sequences come from peripheral blood mononuclear cells, collected before stem cell transplant. The CDR3 spells CASSFSSLANYGYTF. The CDR3 DNA is TGTGCCAGCAGCTTTTCAAGTTTGGCTAACTATGGCTACACCTTC.